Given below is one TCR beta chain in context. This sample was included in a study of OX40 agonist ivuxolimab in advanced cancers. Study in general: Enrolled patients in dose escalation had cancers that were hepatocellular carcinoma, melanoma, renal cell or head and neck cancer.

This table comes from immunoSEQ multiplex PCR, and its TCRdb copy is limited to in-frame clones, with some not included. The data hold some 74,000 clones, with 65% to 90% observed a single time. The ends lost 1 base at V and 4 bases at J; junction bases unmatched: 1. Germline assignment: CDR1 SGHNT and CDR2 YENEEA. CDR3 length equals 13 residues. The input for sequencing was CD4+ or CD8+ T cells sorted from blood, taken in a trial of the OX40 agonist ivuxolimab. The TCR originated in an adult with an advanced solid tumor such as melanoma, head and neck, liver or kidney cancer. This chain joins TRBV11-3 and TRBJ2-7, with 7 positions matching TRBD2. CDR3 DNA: TGTGCCAGCAGCTTAGGACTAGCTTACGAGCAGTACTTC. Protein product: CASSLGLAYEQYF.